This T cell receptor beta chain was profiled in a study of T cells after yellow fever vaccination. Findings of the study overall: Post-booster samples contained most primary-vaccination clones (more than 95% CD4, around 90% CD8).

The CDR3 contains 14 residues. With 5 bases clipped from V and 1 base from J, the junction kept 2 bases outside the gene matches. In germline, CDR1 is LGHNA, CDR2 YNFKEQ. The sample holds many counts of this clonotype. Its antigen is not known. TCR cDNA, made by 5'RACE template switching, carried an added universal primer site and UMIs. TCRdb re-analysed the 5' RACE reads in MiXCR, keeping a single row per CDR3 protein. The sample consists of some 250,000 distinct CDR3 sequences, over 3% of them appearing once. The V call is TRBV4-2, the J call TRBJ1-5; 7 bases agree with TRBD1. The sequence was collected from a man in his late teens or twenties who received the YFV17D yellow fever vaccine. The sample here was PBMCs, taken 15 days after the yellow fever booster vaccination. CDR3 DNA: TGTGCCAGCAGCATACAGGGGAGCAATCAGCCCCAGCATTTT. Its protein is CASSIQGSNQPQHF.